This T cell receptor (beta chain) was sequenced during a study of blood T cell repertoires in COVID-19. About the research overall: COVID-19 samples from acute and convalescent phases originated in the United States, Italy and Spain.

Germline values: CDR1 SGHNT, CDR2 YYREEE (reference sequence). With 4 bases clipped from V and 6 bases from J, the junction kept 4 bases outside the gene matches. The CDR3 consists of 14 residues. TCRdb's table, derived via immunoSEQ multiplex PCR, lists solely in-frame clones and lacks some. The table includes about 120,000 clones, around three quarters detected once. This clone was counted only a few times. The sequenced material came from peripheral blood. This chain joins TRBV5-4 and TRBJ2-2, with 9 bases identical to TRBD2. This receptor was taken from a man aged 60 to 69 with active or convalescent COVID-19. In DNA, the CDR3 is TGTGCCAGCAGCCCGGGACTAGCCCCCGGGGAGCTGTTTTTT. It encodes CASSPGLAPGELFF.